The 2 T cell receptor beta chains in this list originate from one sample, sequenced in a study of T cells after yellow fever vaccination. TCRdb used MiXCR to reprocess the 5' RACE reads, holding one entry per CDR3 protein. This sample carries fewer than 450,000 distinct CDR3 sequences, about 7.8% of them seen once, and the ten largest clones take 15% to 20%. The material was PBMCs, obtained more than 40 days after the first yellow fever vaccination. These receptors were taken from a man aged 18-30 years who received the YFV17D yellow fever vaccine.

CDR3 DNA: TGTGCCAGCACCTATGACAGGGGGCAAGATCAGCCCCAGCATTTT. It yields the protein CASTYDRGQDQPQHF. J is TRBJ1-5 and V is TRBV6-2 or TRBV6-3; 10 bases match TRBD1. Germline V gives CDR1 MNHEY, CDR2 SVGEGT. This CDR3 has 15 residues. V lost 7 bases, J lost 5 bases, and 8 bases stayed unmatched.

This clonotype was recorded a few times. V is TRBV20-1 and J is TRBJ1-6; possibly TRBD1 for D (5 bases). The V gene's germline CDR1 is DFQATT and CDR2 SNEGSKA (reference sequence). V gave up 1 base and J gave up 9 bases, with 16 bases separating them. The CDR3 loop spans 15 amino acids. The CDR3 DNA sequence: TGCAGTGCTAGAGCCTCGGGACGGGTGGGTTCACCCCTCCACTTT. It codes for CSARASGRVGSPLHF.